This TCR beta chain was captured by sequencing in a study of CD8 T cells in Susac syndrome. It was with random hexamers that about 0.45 to 1 ug RNA was reverse transcribed. TCR beta CDR3 was amplified by immunoSEQ multiplex PCR. This amplification extended across 54 Vbeta and 13 Jbeta segments. TCRdb ran MiXCR on the immunoSEQ multiplex PCR reads and lists one entry per CDR3 protein. Of around 180,000 distinct CDR3 sequences listed, approximately 96% are singletons. TCR beta sequencing was performed on blood CD8+ and CD4+ T cells. Negative isolation was used for CD8+ and CD4+ T cells, and FACS enrichment was applied to TEMRA cells. This clonotype was sampled from a human donor with multiple sclerosis. Sequenced: CD4+ T cells from PBMCs.

CDR3 in amino acids: CASSDRGLFHF. The CDR3 nucleotides read TGTGCCAGCAGCGACAGGGGGCTCTTCCACTTT. V is TRBV28 and J is TRBJ1-6; 10 bases line up with TRBD1. The CDR3 length is 11 residues. Trimming cost V 6 bases and J 17 bases; bases outside gene matches: 4. Germline values: CDR1 MDHEN, CDR2 SYDVKM.